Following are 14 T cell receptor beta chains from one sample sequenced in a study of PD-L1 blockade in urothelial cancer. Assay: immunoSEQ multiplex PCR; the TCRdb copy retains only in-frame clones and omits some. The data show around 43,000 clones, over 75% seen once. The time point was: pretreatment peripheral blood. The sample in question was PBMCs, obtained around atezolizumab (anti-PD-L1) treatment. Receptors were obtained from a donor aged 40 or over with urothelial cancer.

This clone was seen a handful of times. DNA for the CDR3: TGTGCCAGCTCACCCGGACAGGGTGGCGAAAAACTGTTTTTT. It is translated as CASSPGQGGEKLFF. The gene calls are TRBV18 and TRBJ1-4, with TRBD1 matching 8 bases. Germline V CDR1 and CDR2: KGHSH, LQKENI. J was trimmed by 8 bases and V by 3 bases; bases with no gene match: 5. The CDR3 is 14 residues long.

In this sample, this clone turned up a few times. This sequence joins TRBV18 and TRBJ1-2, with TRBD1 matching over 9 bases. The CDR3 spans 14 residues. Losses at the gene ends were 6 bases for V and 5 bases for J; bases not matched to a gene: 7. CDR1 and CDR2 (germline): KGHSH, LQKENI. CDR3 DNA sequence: TGTGCCAGCTCCACCGGGACAGGGCGGTATGGCTACACCTTC. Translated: CASSTGTGRYGYTF.

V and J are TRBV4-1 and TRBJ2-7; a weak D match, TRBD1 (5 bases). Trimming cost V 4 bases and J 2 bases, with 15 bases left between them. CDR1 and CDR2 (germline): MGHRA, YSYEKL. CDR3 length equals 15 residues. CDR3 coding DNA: TGCGCCAGCAGCCCGCAGGTCCAGGGCCCCTACGAGCAGTACTTC. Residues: CASSPQVQGPYEQYF.

DNA for the CDR3: TGTGCCAGCAGCCAAGATCCCTCGGCCGGACTACCGACTTACGAGCAGTACTTC. Protein sequence: CASSQDPSAGLPTYEQYF. V and J are TRBV4-2 and TRBJ2-7; D is perhaps TRBD2 (6 bases). The germline CDR1 and CDR2 sequences are LGHNA and YNFKEQ. The CDR3 consists of 18 residues. Trimming took off 0 bases at V and 4 bases at J, with 22 bases between the two ends.

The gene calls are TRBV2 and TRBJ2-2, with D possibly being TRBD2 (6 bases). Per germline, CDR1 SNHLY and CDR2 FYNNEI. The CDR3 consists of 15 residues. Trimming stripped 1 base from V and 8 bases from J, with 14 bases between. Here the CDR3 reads CASSEGSGRYGELFF. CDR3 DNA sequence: TGTGCCAGCAGTGAAGGGTCAGGGAGGTATGGGGAGCTGTTTTTT.

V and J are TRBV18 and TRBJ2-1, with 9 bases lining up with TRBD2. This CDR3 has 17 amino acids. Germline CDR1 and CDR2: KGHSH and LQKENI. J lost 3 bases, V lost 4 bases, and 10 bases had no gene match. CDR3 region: CASSRAASGAYYNEQFF. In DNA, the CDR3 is TGTGCCAGCTCACGAGCGGCTAGCGGGGCTTACTACAATGAGCAGTTCTTC.

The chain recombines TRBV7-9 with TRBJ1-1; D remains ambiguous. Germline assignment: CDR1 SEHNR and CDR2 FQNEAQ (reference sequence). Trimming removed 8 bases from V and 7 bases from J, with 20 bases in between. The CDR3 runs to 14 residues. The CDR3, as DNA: TGTGCCAGCCTGGAGGGCCCGCGAGAGGTTGAAGCTTTCTTT. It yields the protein CASLEGPREVEAFF.

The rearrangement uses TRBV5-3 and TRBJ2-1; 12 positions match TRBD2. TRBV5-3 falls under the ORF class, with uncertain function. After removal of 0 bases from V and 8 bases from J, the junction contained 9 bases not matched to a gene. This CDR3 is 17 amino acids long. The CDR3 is CARSLGASGRGSDEQFF. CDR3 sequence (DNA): TGTGCCAGAAGCTTGGGGGCTAGCGGGAGGGGGAGCGATGAGCAGTTCTTC.

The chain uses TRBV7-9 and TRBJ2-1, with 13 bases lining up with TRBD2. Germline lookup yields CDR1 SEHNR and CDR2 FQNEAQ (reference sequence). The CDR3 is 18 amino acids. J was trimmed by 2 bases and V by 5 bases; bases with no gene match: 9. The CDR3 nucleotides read TGTGCCAGCAGCCCCCGGACTAGCGGGAGCTGGGCCTACAATGAGCAGTTCTTC. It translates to CASSPRTSGSWAYNEQFF. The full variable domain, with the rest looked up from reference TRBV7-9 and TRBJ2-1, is DTGVSQNPRHKITKRGQNVTFRCDPISEHNRLYWYRQTLGQGPEFLTYFQNEAQLEKSRLLSDRFSAERPKGSFSTLEIQRTEQGDSAMYLCASSPRTSGSWAYNEQFFGPGTRLTVL.

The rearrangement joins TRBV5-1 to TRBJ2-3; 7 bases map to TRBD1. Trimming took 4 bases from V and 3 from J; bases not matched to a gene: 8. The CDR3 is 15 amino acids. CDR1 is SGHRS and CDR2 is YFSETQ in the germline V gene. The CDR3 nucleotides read TGCGCCAGCAGCATCGGGACAGTCCGTACAGATACGCAGTATTTT. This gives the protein CASSIGTVRTDTQYF.

Here the CDR3 DNA reads TGTGCCATCAGCGATCTGGGACTACCCGCGGAGACCCAGTACTTC. Residues: CAISDLGLPAETQYF. The chain joins TRBV10-3 to TRBJ2-5; 7 positions agree with TRBD2. The CDR3 is 15 amino acids. The V segment lost 6 bases and the J segment 5 bases; nucleotides outside the gene matches: 12. CDR1 and CDR2 (germline): ENHRY, SYGVKD.

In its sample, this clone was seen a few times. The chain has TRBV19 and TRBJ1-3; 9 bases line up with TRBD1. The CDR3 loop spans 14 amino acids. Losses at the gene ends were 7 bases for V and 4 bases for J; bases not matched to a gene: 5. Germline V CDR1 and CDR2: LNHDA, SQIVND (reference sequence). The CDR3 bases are TGTGCCAGTACCCCGGACAGGGGAGGAAACACCATATATTTT. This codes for CASTPDRGGNTIYF.

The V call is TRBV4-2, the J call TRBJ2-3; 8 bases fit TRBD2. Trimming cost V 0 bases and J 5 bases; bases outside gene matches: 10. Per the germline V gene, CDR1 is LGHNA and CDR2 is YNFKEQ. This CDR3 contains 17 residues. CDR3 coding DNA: TGTGCCAGCAGCCAAGAGTCGGGCGGGAGGTGGGGAGATACGCAGTATTTT. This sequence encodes CASSQESGGRWGDTQYF.

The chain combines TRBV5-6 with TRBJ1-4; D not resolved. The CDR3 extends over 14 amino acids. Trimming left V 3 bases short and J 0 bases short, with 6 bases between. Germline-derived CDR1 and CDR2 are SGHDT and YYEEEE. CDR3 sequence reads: CASSSHSTNEKLFF. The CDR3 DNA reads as TGTGCCAGCAGCTCCCATTCAACTAATGAAAAACTGTTTTTT.